What follows is one T cell receptor (beta chain) and its context. What it binds is not known. Sorted cell numbers of roughly 19,000 to 1,000,000, with 10%, 30% or 50% RNA, served as input for naive CD8 libraries. V shed 0 bases and J shed 3 bases, with 12 bases lying between them. The CDR3 covers 15 residues. In germline, CDR1 is MNHEY, CDR2 SVGAGI. This sample stems from a study of molecular identifiers for immune sequencing clone quantification. Study-wide results and caveats: Clones that had above 20 RNA copies took up over 99% of effector molecules but under 1% in naive cells.

As previously described, bulk TCR libraries were made using listed TCR primers. TCRdb processed the PCR reads anew with MiXCR; each CDR3 protein has one entry. The table has tens of thousands of distinct CDR3 sequences, 25% seen once. V gene TRBV6-5 combines with J gene TRBJ2-7; TRBD2 might be the D (5 bases). This TCR was recovered from a human donor in good health. Some libraries in this study had Jurkat cell RNA spiked in. Sequenced material: naive CD8+ T cells from blood, with Jurkat cell RNA spiked in. Subset in this sample: FACS-sorted CD8+CD4-CCR7+CD45RA+ naive T cells. This CDR3 is CASSYSFAGYYEQYF. The CDR3 region has the DNA TGTGCCAGCAGTTACTCTTTCGCGGGCTACTACGAGCAGTACTTC.